Detailed here is one TCR beta chain. Its target is not known. These data come from a study of T cell responses to AZD1222 COVID-19 vaccine. Clones were sequenced by immunoSEQ multiplex PCR, and TCRdb holds only the in-frame ones, with some missing. The profile covers 130,000 or so clones, with 80% to 90% appearing a single time and over 8% taken by the ten largest. Study-level results: Spike regions recognized by vaccine-associated CD4 TCRs spanned the protein, led by 160-218 and 743-854.

Pooled in the analysis were second doses at about 4 or about 12 weeks. The V gene's germline CDR1 is MNHEY and CDR2 SVGAGI. V was shortened by 0 bases and J by 0 bases, with 5 bases between the two germline ends. This CDR3 is built from 14 residues. The chain couples TRBV6-5 to TRBJ1-2; D call uncertain. The TCR originated in an adult who received the AZD1222 COVID-19 vaccine. The sequenced sample was peripheral blood, obtained 28 days after the second AZD1222 dose. CDR3 residues: CASSYSTPNYGYTF. The CDR3 DNA reads TGTGCCAGCAGTTACTCGACGCCTAACTATGGCTACACCTTC.